This T cell receptor (beta chain) was recovered during a study of blood T cell repertoires in COVID-19 (dated by TCRdb to between 2020 and 2021). Background on the whole study: The collaborator samples originated in the United States, Italy and Spain and spanned the acute and convalescent phases of COVID-19. Samples came from the ongoing ImmuneRACE study (first 160 participants) plus 1,254 subjects from 6 global collaborators. Sample metadata almost always included a de-identified subject ID, COVID-19 status, age in years and sex. The dataset comprised deeply sampled blood TCRbeta repertoires from subjects exposed to, actively infected with, or recovered from COVID-19. The repertoires were released in a freely available public database intended as a resource for research on the immune response to SARS-CoV-2. HLA class I and class II types, where available, came from metadata supplied by the sample provider rather than from assay-based typing. The material from the prospective study consisted of cDNA or gDNA derived from T cells, B-cell-depleted T cells, or PBMCs. Broader findings and caveats from the paper: The amount of clinical and demographic metadata varied by source and participant and was provided uncurated.

The immunoSEQ Assay, a bias-controlled multiplex PCR, was used to amplify TCRbeta CDR3 regions from genomic DNA. The original methods were these. Within the assay, amplification of reference gene primers was used to estimate how many nucleated cells each sample contained. To quantify the absolute abundance of each unique TCRbeta CDR3 rearrangement, sequence reads were collapsed and filtered. For each sample, productive Simpson clonality was calculated as the square root of Simpson's diversity index over productive rearrangements. TCRdb holds this immuneACCESS table with in-frame rearrangements only. Some clones are missing; in checked studies, unresolved V genes explain under half, and the rest has no known cause. Clonal size and the V and J genes are those of that table, whereas D and trimming came from the DNA. The sample includes some 270,000 clones, with 89% observed a single time. The ten largest clones represent about 4.5% of the sample.

As for this clone: The target of this receptor is not known. No clone much larger than this one lies a single base away; base qualities are absent.

V and J are truncated by 5 bases and 0 bases respectively, leaving an intervening sequence of 14 bases. The CDR3 goes from the cysteine to the phenylalanine over 16 residues. Here the CDR3 DNA is all that survives: 48 bases in frame from base 1. The germline V gene yields MNHEY for CDR1 and SVGEGT for CDR2. Samples from volunteer blood donors who had recovered from COVID-19 were contributed by a second Seattle source. Each collaborating institution followed its own protocols to collect whole blood in K2EDTA tubes. Collaborator samples were shipped for TCRbeta analysis as frozen whole blood, isolated PBMCs, or DNA extracted from either sample type.

The receptor was derived from a woman aged 40 to 55 who had recovered from COVID-19. Sequencing was carried out using peripheral blood. The rearrangement joined TRBV6-2 or TRBV6-3 to TRBJ1-3; confidence is insufficient to name the D gene. The DNA reads TGTGCCAGCAGTCACCCGCGTGCACTCTCTGGAAACACCATATATTTT. Its protein is CASSHPRALSGNTIYF.